Here is one T cell receptor (beta chain) with its context. Its antigen remains unknown. This sample was taken from a study of T cell responses to AZD1222 COVID-19 vaccine. Study results and limitations: The study sampled repertoires only after the peak T cell response. After two AZD1222 doses, spike-specific TCR breadth and depth rose versus day 0.

Profiled with immunoSEQ multiplex PCR; TCRdb holds only in-frame clones, not every one. Found here are about 70,000 clones, 70% to 90% of them singletons; the top ten hold around 1.2%. Second-dose groups at about 4 or about 12 weeks were pooled. The source is an adult who received the AZD1222 COVID-19 vaccine. Specimen: peripheral blood, collected 28 days after the second AZD1222 dose.

The CDR3 DNA is TGTGCCAGCGGCGAGACAACCAACTATGGCTACACCTTC. It specifies CASGETTNYGYTF. The chain links TRBV2 to TRBJ1-2; D is unclear. CDR1 is SNHLY, CDR2 FYNNEI, per germline. V lost 8 bases, J lost 2 bases, and 12 bases lay in between. The CDR3 runs 13 residues.